Listed here are 7 T cell receptor beta chains from one sample, sequenced in a study of a mutant IDH1 vaccine in newly diagnosed glioma. The antigens these receptors bind are not known. This table comes from immunoSEQ multiplex PCR, and its TCRdb copy is limited to in-frame clones, with some not included. The repertoire consists of about 67,000 clones, with over 70% occurring once and the leading ten covering approximately 12%. The sample's time point: week 23, last vaccination. Vaccination comprised doses that each held 300 ug of mutant IDH1 20-mer peptide, plus topical imiquimod. The sample here was PBMCs, taken from a glioma patient whose treatment included an IDH1 peptide vaccine. All receptors come from a man aged 18-30 years with glioma.

J is TRBJ1-4 and V is TRBV30, with TRBD1 matching 10 bases. V was pared by 5 bases and J by 1 base, with 7 bases of the junction left unmatched. Germline V gene data show CDR1 as GTSNPN and CDR2 as SVGIG (reference sequence). The length of the CDR3 is 16 residues. CDR3 bases: TGTGCCTGGGCACTCGGACAGGGGGGAACTAATGAAAAACTGTTTTTT. Its translation: CAWALGQGGTNEKLFF.

The chain employs TRBV4-1 and TRBJ1-4; possible D gene TRBD1, 6 bases. The CDR3 extends over 16 amino acids. The V end lost 4 bases, the J end lost 0 bases, and 12 bases lay between the germline ends. Looked up from germline, CDR1 is MGHRA and CDR2 is YSYEKL. The CDR3 loop is CASSLKDRATNEKLFF. The CDR3 DNA is TGCGCCAGCAGCCTGAAGGACAGAGCAACTAATGAAAAACTGTTTTTT.

The chain recombines TRBV7-3 with TRBJ1-2; D uncertain. This CDR3 is 14 amino acids long. Deletions cut 6 bases from V and 5 bases from J, with 16 bases between. CDR1 and CDR2 from the germline V gene are SGHTA and FQGTGA. This CDR3 is CASSLDGATYGYTF. CDR3 DNA sequence: TGTGCCAGCAGTTTGGATGGAGCGACTTATGGCTACACCTTC.

The chain couples TRBV27 to TRBJ2-7; either TRBD1 or TRBD2 may supply D (6 bases each). Deletions cut 1 base from V and 3 bases from J, with 10 bases between. In germline, CDR1 is MNHEY, CDR2 SMNVEV (reference sequence). The CDR3 totals 14 residues. The CDR3 protein is CASSLYEGGYEQYF. In DNA, the CDR3 is TGTGCCAGCAGTTTATATGAGGGGGGCTACGAGCAGTACTTC.

The chain recombines TRBV18 with TRBJ1-5; TRBD1 aligns across 10 bases. From germline, CDR1 is KGHSH and CDR2 LQKENI. The CDR3 runs 16 residues. V lost 2 bases, J lost 3 bases, and 4 bases stayed unmatched. The CDR3 is CASSPTGQGSNQPQHF. DNA of the CDR3: TGTGCCAGCTCACCAACGGGACAGGGGTCCAATCAGCCCCAGCATTTT.

This clone was picked up a small number of times. This sequence joins TRBV7-9 and TRBJ1-2; possibly TRBD1 for D (5 bases). Trimming took 6 bases from V and 7 from J, leaving 9 bases between them. This CDR3 comprises 11 residues. Germline lookup yields CDR1 SEHNR and CDR2 FQNEAQ (reference sequence). The CDR3 DNA follows: TGTGCCAGCAGTTTCCAGGGTGGCTACACCTTC. It is translated as CASSFQGGYTF.

V usage is TRBV29-1 and J usage is TRBJ2-7, with 7 bases matching TRBD2. Germline assignment: CDR1 SQVTM and CDR2 ANQGSEA. The length of the CDR3 is 14 residues. V shed 4 bases and J 0 bases; nucleotides not matched to a gene: 6. CDR3 in DNA: TGCAGCGTTGTTGGAGCGGGGAACTCCTACGAGCAGTACTTC. Amino acids: CSVVGAGNSYEQYF.